A single sample is the source of the 20 T cell receptor beta chains below, sequenced in a study of OX40 agonist ivuxolimab in advanced cancers. The data were produced by immunoSEQ multiplex PCR, yet TCRdb's version contains in-frame clones alone and is incomplete. The sample contains 45,000 to 60,000 clones, approximately 90% of which appear only once. The specimen comprised CD4+ or CD8+ T cells sorted from blood, sampled in a trial of the OX40 agonist ivuxolimab. The receptors shown here come from an adult with an advanced solid tumor such as melanoma, head and neck, liver or kidney cancer.

The rearrangement uses TRBV23-1 and TRBJ2-2; D gene unclear. TRBV23-1 is an ORF, and what it does is uncertain. The CDR3 runs 14 residues. Deletions cut 4 bases from V and 6 bases from J, with 12 bases between. Here the CDR3 reads CASSRSQLSGELFF. Written as DNA, the CDR3 is TGCGCCAGCAGTCGGTCTCAGTTGTCCGGGGAGCTGTTTTTT.

The chain employs TRBV11-1 and TRBJ2-7; D remains unclear. V was trimmed by 3 bases and J by 3 bases, leaving 6 bases between them. The CDR3 contains 12 residues. Germline assignment: CDR1 SGHAT and CDR2 FQDESV (reference sequence). The DNA of the CDR3 is TGTGCCAGCAGCTTTCTCGGCTACGAGCAGTACTTC. Protein: CASSFLGYEQYF. The full variable domain, completed using reference TRBV11-1 and TRBJ2-7, is EAEVAQSPRYKITEKSQAVAFWCDPISGHATLYWYRQILGQGPELLVQFQDESVVDDSQLPKDRFSAERLKGVDSTLKIQPAELGDSAMYLCASSFLGYEQYFGPGTRLTVT.

This chain joins TRBV7-9 and TRBJ1-2; D not certain. Trimming pared 5 bases from V and 5 bases from J, leaving 18 bases between. CDR1 is SEHNR and CDR2 is FQNEAQ in the germline V gene (reference sequence). The length of the CDR3 is 15 residues. The CDR3 DNA reads as TGTGCCAGCAGCCCTAAAGGTGGGGAAGGGTATGGCTACACCTTC. Protein sequence: CASSPKGGEGYGYTF.

The J gene is TRBJ1-2, the V gene TRBV4-1, with a weak D call TRBD1 (5 bases). Germline assignment: CDR1 MGHRA and CDR2 YSYEKL. Trimming took 3 bases from V and 2 from J, leaving 13 bases between them. The CDR3 consists of 15 residues. CDR3 nucleotides: TGCGCCAGCAGCCAGGGGCGGGGTTTGAACTATGGCTACACCTTC. Amino acids: CASSQGRGLNYGYTF.

Only a few counts were recorded for this clone. This chain links TRBV10-1 with TRBJ1-6; 7 bases fit TRBD1. With 6 bases clipped from V and 8 bases from J, the junction kept 4 bases outside the gene matches. The germline V gene has CDR1 WNHNN and CDR2 SYGVQD (reference sequence). This CDR3 has 13 residues. CDR3 nucleotide sequence: TGCGCCAGCAGAGACAGGGTGGATTCACCCCTCCACTTT. It is translated as CASRDRVDSPLHF.

The J gene is TRBJ2-2, the V gene TRBV27, with 7 bases aligning to TRBD1. Germline loops: CDR1 MNHEY, CDR2 SMNVEV (reference sequence). V trimming: 4 bases; J trimming: 4 bases; junction bases outside the gene matches: 9. The CDR3 totals 16 residues. Here the CDR3 reads CASSSPGQSPTGELFF. The CDR3 DNA reads as TGTGCCAGCAGTTCCCCGGGACAGTCACCCACCGGGGAGCTGTTTTTT.

The chain carries TRBV5-1 and TRBJ2-1; D is uncertain. CDR3 length: 17 amino acids. Trimming took off 1 base at V and 0 bases at J, with 14 bases between the two ends. Germline V gene data show CDR1 as SGHRS and CDR2 as YFSETQ. This CDR3 reads CASSLWRGEPSYNEQFF. The CDR3 nucleotides are TGCGCCAGCAGCTTGTGGCGCGGAGAACCCTCCTACAATGAGCAGTTCTTC. Full variable domain (remainder filled in from reference TRBV5-1 and TRBJ2-1): KAGVTQTPRYLIKTRGQQVTLSCSPISGHRSVSWYQQTPGQGLQFLFEYFSETQRNKGNFPGRFSGRQFSNSRSEMNVSTLELGDSALYLCASSLWRGEPSYNEQFFGPGTRLTVL.

There are a few counts of this clone. Other DNA sequences within the sample encode an identical CDR3. The rearrangement links TRBV5-1 to TRBJ1-3; D is unresolved. CDR3 length equals 14 residues. V lost 5 bases, J lost 2 bases, and 11 bases lay in between. The germline V gene encodes CDR1 SGHRS and CDR2 YFSETQ. Here the CDR3 DNA reads TGCGCCAGCAGGTTAAGAGGGACTGGAAACACCATATATTTT. Translating it yields CASRLRGTGNTIYF.

The chain is built from TRBV6-6 and TRBJ2-5; TRBD2 matches at 8 bases. Germline CDR1 and CDR2: MNHNY and SVGAGI (reference sequence). V lost 6 bases to trimming and J lost 5 bases; unmatched junction nucleotides: 8. The CDR3 length is 14 residues. The CDR3 here is CASSPRSSGETQYF. CDR3 sequence (DNA): TGTGCCAGCAGCCCCAGATCTAGCGGGGAGACCCAGTACTTC.

This CDR3 reads CASSPLAGDTQYF. The CDR3 DNA reads TGTGCCAGCAGCCCACTAGCGGGCGATACGCAGTATTTT. The gene calls are TRBV11-3 and TRBJ2-3; 9 nucleotides align to TRBD2. In germline, CDR1 is SGHNT, CDR2 YENEEA. V dropped 5 bases and J dropped 6; count of bases not matched to a gene: 3. This CDR3 has 13 amino acids.

This rearrangement joins TRBV2 to TRBJ2-1; TRBD2 is a possible D gene (6 bases). The germline V gene encodes CDR1 SNHLY and CDR2 FYNNEI. Between the trimmed V and J ends, which lost 3 bases and 2 bases, there was a span of 11 bases. The CDR3 covers 15 residues. The CDR3 reads CASSEQGGPYNEQFF. The CDR3 DNA follows: TGTGCCAGCAGTGAGCAGGGAGGCCCCTACAATGAGCAGTTCTTC.

About this clone: Mismatch with germline at one junction end may stem from a read error. V usage is TRBV27 and J usage is TRBJ2-4; 12 nucleotides match TRBD2. The CDR3 consists of 18 residues. Germline CDR1 is MNHEY and CDR2 is SMNVEV (reference sequence). CDR3 coding DNA: TGTGCCAGCAGTTCTCCTATATCTAGCGGGAGGGGCAAATACATTCAGTACTTC. Protein: CASSSPISSGRGKYIQYF.

This clone was seen just once. The chain recombines TRBV7-7 with TRBJ2-7; no definite D call. V was cut by 5 bases and J by 0 bases, with 11 bases left in between. Germline V CDR1 and CDR2: SSHAT, FNYEAQ (reference sequence). The CDR3 spans 14 residues. In nucleotides, the CDR3 is TGTGCCAGCAGCCCCCCCTCGGGCTCCTACGAGCAGTACTTC. Its protein product is CASSPPSGSYEQYF.

The chain is built from TRBV15 and TRBJ2-1; TRBD2 agrees at 10 bases. Germline assignment: CDR1 LNHNV and CDR2 YYDKDF (reference sequence). The CDR3 has 15 amino acids. After removal of 5 bases from V and 3 bases from J, the junction contained 4 bases not matched to a gene. As DNA, the CDR3 is TGTGCCACCAGCCCTAGACTAGCGGGCTACAATGAGCAGTTCTTC. Amino acids: CATSPRLAGYNEQFF.

The chain has TRBV28 and TRBJ2-1; possible D gene TRBD1, 5 bases. Deletions cut 5 bases from V and 8 bases from J, with 13 bases between. This CDR3 region has 13 residues. CDR1 MDHEN and CDR2 SYDVKM come from the germline V gene. For the CDR3, the DNA is TGTGCCAGCAGTCAGGGTTATCCGTATGAGCAGTTCTTC. Its protein is CASSQGYPYEQFF.

This chain uses TRBV6-4 with TRBJ1-1, with D perhaps matching TRBD1 (6 bases). Trimming pared 0 bases from V and 2 bases from J, leaving 16 bases between. The germline V gene encodes CDR1 MRHNA and CDR2 SNTAGT. CDR3 length: 17 amino acids. The CDR3 is CASSDSMRGAANTEAFF. CDR3 in DNA: TGTGCCAGCAGTGACTCGATGCGGGGGGCGGCTAACACTGAAGCTTTCTTT.

In its sample, this clone was seen once. This rearrangement joins TRBV7-9 to TRBJ2-3; 9 bases align to TRBD2. Germline loops: CDR1 SEHNR, CDR2 FQNEAQ (reference sequence). The CDR3 covers 16 residues. Trimming at V came to 5 bases and at J to 2 bases, leaving 8 bases not matched to a gene. The CDR3 nucleotides are TGTGCCAGCAGCCTTGCCGCGGGGGGGGACACAGATACGCAGTATTTT. Translation gives CASSLAAGGDTDTQYF.

The V gene is TRBV25-1, the J gene TRBJ1-6, with 8 bases aligning to TRBD1. Germline trimming cut 3 bases from V and 9 bases from J; bases unmatched to any gene: 10. The length of the CDR3 is 16 residues. Germline V gene data show CDR1 as MGHDK and CDR2 as SYGVNS. CDR3 in amino acids: CASSDQRTGRISPLHF. The DNA of the CDR3 is TGTGCCAGCAGTGATCAACGGACAGGGAGGATTTCACCCCTCCACTTT.

V and J are TRBV28 and TRBJ2-2; TRBD1 might be the D (6 bases). Trimming shortened V by 5 bases and J by 0 bases, and 13 bases separated the two germline ends. The CDR3 is 16 amino acids. Germline V gives CDR1 MDHEN, CDR2 SYDVKM. CDR3 nucleotides: TGTGCCAGCAGTCCGAGTCAGGGGTCGAACACCGGGGAGCTGTTTTTT. As protein: CASSPSQGSNTGELFF.

CDR3: CASSPGGRGSYNSPLHF. Written as DNA, the CDR3 is TGTGCCAGCAGTCCCGGAGGGAGAGGTTCCTATAATTCACCCCTCCACTTT. J is TRBJ1-6 and V is TRBV14, with D hard to call. CDR1 and CDR2 (germline): SGHDN, FVKESK. The V and J ends lost 6 bases and 1 base respectively, with 16 bases between them. This CDR3 contains 17 residues.